Listed below are T cell receptor beta chains from one sample, sequenced in a study of radiation and T cells in renal cell carcinoma. The assay was immunoSEQ multiplex PCR, and TCRdb's table has in-frame clones only and misses some. The sample contains around 64,000 clones, about three quarters of which appear only once. The source material was blood, sampled from a patient whose treatment included radiotherapy and nephrectomy. The receptors were sampled from a man in his 60s with renal cell carcinoma. The CDR3 runs from the conserved cysteine through the conserved F or W. A D gene is named only where the DNA matches it firmly. For some rows the clone size is stated as once, few or many, or as a class when expanded; others skip it.

TRBV27	TRBJ2-3	NA	NA	CASSPTRDTLTDTQYF	TGTGCCAGCAGCCCAACCCGGGACACCCTCACAGATACGCAGTATTTT
TRBV7-2	TRBJ2-5	NA	NA	CASSLGGDTQETQYF	TGTGCCAGCAGCTTAGGAGGGGACACGCAAGAGACCCAGTACTTC
TRBV10-3	TRBJ2-2	TRBD2	NA	CAIRPGTSGRKNGELFF	TGTGCCATCAGACCCGGGACTAGCGGGAGAAAGAACGGGGAGCTGTTTTTT
TRBV19	TRBJ2-7	NA	once	CASSNPFGGATYEQYF	TGTGCCAGTAGTAACCCTTTTGGCGGAGCAACCTACGAGCAGTACTTC
TRBV29-1	TRBJ2-3	NA	NA	CSVVRLGGDTDTQYF	TGCAGCGTTGTACGTCTCGGGGGAGACACAGATACGCAGTATTTT
TRBV10-1	TRBJ2-3	NA	NA	CASSETPGTTDTQYF	TGCGCCAGCAGTGAGACCCCAGGGACCACAGATACGCAGTATTTT
TRBV11-2	TRBJ2-1	NA	NA	CASSLDLSQGYNEQFF	TGTGCCAGCAGCTTAGATCTTTCGCAGGGGTACAATGAGCAGTTCTTC
TRBV14	TRBJ1-1	NA	NA	CASTSPLIPMNTEAFF	TGTGCCAGCACTTCACCGCTTATCCCTATGAACACTGAAGCTTTCTTT
TRBV21-1	TRBJ1-5	NA	NA	CASSKAEAGCFLGQPQHF	TGTGCCAGCAGCAAAGCGGAGGCAGGGTGTTTCTTAGGCCAGCCCCAGCATTTT
TRBV5-6	TRBJ2-3	NA	once	CASSSGDSTSTDTQYF	TGTGCCAGCAGTTCGGGGGACAGTACAAGCACAGATACGCAGTATTTT
TRBV10-3	TRBJ2-3	NA	NA	CAISESRGGRNTDTQYF	TGTGCCATCAGTGAGTCGCGGGGTGGCAGGAATACAGATACGCAGTATTTT
TRBV19	TRBJ2-1	TRBD1	few	CASSRGQGAVLNEQFF	TGTGCCAGTAGTAGAGGACAGGGGGCTGTGTTGAATGAGCAGTTCTTC
TRBV19	TRBJ1-5	TRBD1	NA	CASSIRIGQGAFDQPQHF	TGTGCCAGTAGTATACGGATTGGGCAGGGGGCTTTCGATCAGCCCCAGCATTTT
TRBV7-2	TRBJ2-3	TRBD2	NA	CASSGSRDYESTDTQYF	TGTGCCAGCAGCGGATCCCGGGACTACGAGAGCACAGATACGCAGTATTTT
TRBV7-2	TRBJ2-5	NA	NA	CASSLEFGETQYF	TGTGCCAGCAGCTTAGAATTTGGGGAGACCCAGTACTTC
TRBV19	TRBJ1-3	TRBD1	NA	CASSDRGSGNTIYF	TGTGCCAGTAGTGACAGGGGTAGTGGAAACACCATATATTTT
TRBV7-2	TRBJ1-6	NA	NA	CASSLVIGVGVSPLHF	TGTGCCAGCAGCTTAGTAATTGGGGTGGGAGTGTCACCCCTCCACTTT
TRBV5-1	TRBJ2-2	NA	NA	CASRVGRTGELFF	TGCGCCAGCAGGGTGGGGCGCACCGGGGAGCTGTTTTTT
TRBV20-1	TRBJ1-3	NA	NA	CSAMKGNTIYF	TGCAGTGCTATGAAGGGAAACACCATATATTTT
TRBV6-6	TRBJ2-7	NA	NA	CASSYAGKNSYEQYF	TGTGCCAGCAGTTATGCGGGGAAGAACTCCTACGAGCAGTACTTC
TRBV2	TRBJ1-1	NA	NA	CASSESIGTVTEAFF	TGTGCCAGCAGTGAGTCGATAGGTACTGTCACTGAAGCTTTCTTT
TRBV10-3	TRBJ1-2	TRBD1	NA	CAIGQEANYGYTF	TGTGCCATCGGACAGGAGGCTAACTATGGCTACACCTTC
TRBV11-3	TRBJ1-1	TRBD1	NA	CASSLEGQQNTEAFF	TGTGCCAGCAGCTTGGAGGGACAGCAGAACACTGAAGCTTTCTTT
TRBV2	TRBJ2-1	NA	NA	CASNGWDNEQFF	TGTGCCAGCAATGGATGGGATAATGAGCAGTTCTTC
TRBV29-1	TRBJ1-2	TRBD1	NA	CSALRDRGPGYGYTF	TGCAGCGCACTTCGGGACAGGGGGCCCGGCTATGGCTACACCTTC
TRBV6-6	TRBJ2-4	NA	NA	CASSPDLAKNIQYF	TGTGCCAGCAGTCCCGACCTAGCCAAAAACATTCAGTACTTC
TRBV2	TRBJ2-1	NA	NA	CASSFQIGGGNEQFF	TGTGCCAGCAGTTTCCAGATCGGAGGAGGCAATGAGCAGTTCTTC
TRBV5-6	TRBJ2-5	NA	NA	CASSWNREETQYF	TGTGCCAGCAGCTGGAACAGGGAAGAGACCCAGTACTTC